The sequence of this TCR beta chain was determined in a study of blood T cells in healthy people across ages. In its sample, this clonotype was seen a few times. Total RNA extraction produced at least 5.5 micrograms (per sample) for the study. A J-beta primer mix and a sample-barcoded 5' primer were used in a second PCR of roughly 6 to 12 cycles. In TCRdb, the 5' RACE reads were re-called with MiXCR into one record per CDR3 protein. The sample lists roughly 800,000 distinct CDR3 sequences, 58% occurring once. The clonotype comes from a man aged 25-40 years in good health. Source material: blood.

CDR3 protein: CASSSPGQYEQYF. The CDR3, as DNA: TGTGCCAGCAGTTCTCCGGGACAGTACGAGCAGTACTTC. The chain carries TRBV27 and TRBJ2-7; TRBD1 aligns across 7 bases. The germline V gene has CDR1 MNHEY and CDR2 SMNVEV (reference sequence). CDR3 size: 13 residues. V was clipped by 4 bases and J by 4 bases; unmatched bases: 4.